This TCR beta chain originates from a study of cytomegalovirus exposure and HLA in healthy donors. Primers included in the PCR were 60 Vbeta and 13 Jbeta primers. The protocol was immunoSEQ multiplex PCR, while the TCRdb copy is restricted to in-frame clones and leaves out a portion. The data contain 160,000 or so clones, approximately 80% of them singletons. CDR3 length: 20 residues. Germline V CDR1 and CDR2: SGHDN, FVKESK. The junction had 15 bases not matched to a gene; V was cut back by 4 bases and J by 0 bases. What was sequenced was PBMCs. The sequence was collected from a man aged 50 to 60 in good health and CMV-seropositive. V and J are TRBV14 and TRBJ2-2; 9 positions agree with TRBD1. CDR3 loop: CASSLLAGTGIYANTGELFF. The CDR3 DNA reads as TGTGCCAGCAGCCTTCTGGCCGGGACAGGGATTTACGCGAACACCGGGGAGCTGTTTTTT.